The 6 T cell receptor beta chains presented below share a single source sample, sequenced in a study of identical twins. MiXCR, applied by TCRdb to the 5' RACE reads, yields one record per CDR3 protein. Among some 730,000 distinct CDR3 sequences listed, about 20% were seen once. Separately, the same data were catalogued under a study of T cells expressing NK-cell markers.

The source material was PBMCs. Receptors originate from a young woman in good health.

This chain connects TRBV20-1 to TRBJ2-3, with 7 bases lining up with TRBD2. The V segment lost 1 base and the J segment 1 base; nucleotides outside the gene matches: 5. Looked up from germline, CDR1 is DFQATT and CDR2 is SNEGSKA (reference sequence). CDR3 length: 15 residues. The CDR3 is CSARVALAGTDTQYF. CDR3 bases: TGCAGTGCTAGAGTAGCCCTAGCGGGCACAGATACGCAGTATTTT.

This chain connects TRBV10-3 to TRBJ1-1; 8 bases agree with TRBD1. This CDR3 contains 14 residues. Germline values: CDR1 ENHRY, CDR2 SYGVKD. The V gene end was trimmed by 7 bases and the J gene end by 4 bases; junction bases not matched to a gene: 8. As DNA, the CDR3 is TGTGCCATCAAGGACAGGGCCTTCAGCACTGAAGCTTTCTTT. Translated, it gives CAIKDRAFSTEAFF.

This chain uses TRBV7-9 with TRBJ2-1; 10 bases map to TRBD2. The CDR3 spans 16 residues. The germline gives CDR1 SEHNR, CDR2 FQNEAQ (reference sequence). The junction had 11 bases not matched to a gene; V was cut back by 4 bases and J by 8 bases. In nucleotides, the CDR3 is TGTGCCAGCAGCTGGAGGTCAGCGGGAGGGTACGATGAGCAGTTCTTC. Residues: CASSWRSAGGYDEQFF.

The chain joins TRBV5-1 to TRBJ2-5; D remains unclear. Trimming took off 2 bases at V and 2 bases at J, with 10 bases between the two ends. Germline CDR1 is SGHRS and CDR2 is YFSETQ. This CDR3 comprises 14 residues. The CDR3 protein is CASSLHSVQETQYF. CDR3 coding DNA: TGCGCCAGCAGCTTACACAGCGTTCAAGAGACCCAGTACTTC.

The CDR3 here is CASSEGTFYEQYF. CDR3 sequence (DNA): TGCGCCAGCAGTGAGGGGACCTTCTACGAGCAGTACTTC. The chain couples TRBV5-1 to TRBJ2-7; D could derive from TRBD1 or TRBD2 (5 bases each). The V end lost 5 bases, the J end lost 3 bases, and 12 bases lay between the germline ends. This CDR3 is built from 13 residues. The germline V gene encodes CDR1 SGHRS and CDR2 YFSETQ.

Written as DNA, the CDR3 is TGCAGTGCCCATATGAGGGGCACAGATACGCAGTATTTT. It is translated as CSAHMRGTDTQYF. J is TRBJ2-3 and V is TRBV20-1; D perhaps matches TRBD2 (5 bases). Germline V lookup: CDR1 DFQATT, CDR2 SNEGSKA (reference sequence). Trimming cost V 6 bases and J 1 base, with 11 bases left between them. The CDR3 extends over 13 amino acids.